These 4 T cell receptor beta chains were all obtained from the same sample, sequenced in a study of shared clonotypes between healthy human individuals (dated by TCRdb to the early 2020s). Library prep was done by the immunoSEQ multiplex PCR assay. In TCRdb, the immuneACCESS table is reduced to in-frame sequences with V and J assigned. These tables do not hold every clone; where another copy was compared, an unresolved V gene accounts for under half, and the others remain unexplained. The sample yields over 1.5 million clones; 95% to 99% were counted once. The ten largest clones capture about 0.42% of the sample. The sample was naive CD4+ T cells sorted from blood. Reading the label with the study, this specimen's cell subset or site is: CD45RA+ positively selected. These receptors came from a man aged 25 to 40 in good health.

The rearrangement uses TRBV5-1 and TRBJ2-5; 10 bases are shared with TRBD1. The CDR3 is 16 amino acids. V gave up 2 bases and J gave up 5 bases; unmatched junction bases: 9. Looked up from germline, CDR1 is SGHRS and CDR2 is YFSETQ. For the CDR3, the DNA is TGCGCCAGCAGCTTAACAGGGACAGGGGAGGGGGAGACCCAGTACTTC. This gives the protein CASSLTGTGEGETQYF.

V is TRBV11-2 and J is TRBJ2-7, with D uncertain. The length of the CDR3 is 13 residues. The germline V gene has CDR1 SGHAT and CDR2 FQNNGV. Trimming removed 5 bases from V and 2 bases from J, with 10 bases in between. The CDR3 loop is CASSPRYPYEQYF. CDR3 sequence (DNA): TGTGCCAGCAGCCCAAGGTACCCCTACGAGCAGTACTTC.

The chain combines TRBV5-1 with TRBJ1-5; 8 bases are a match to TRBD1. The CDR3 extends over 13 amino acids. CDR1 and CDR2 (germline): SGHRS, YFSETQ. Losses at the gene ends were 4 bases for V and 7 bases for J; bases not matched to a gene: 4. CDR3 protein: CASSPDRDQPQHF. In DNA, the CDR3 is TGCGCCAGCAGCCCGGACAGGGACCAGCCCCAGCATTTT.

This sequence joins TRBV6-5 and TRBJ2-7, with no clear D. The germline CDR1 and CDR2 sequences are MNHEY and SVGAGI. The CDR3 covers 15 residues. V was pared by 7 bases and J by 1 base, with 17 bases between. The CDR3 DNA is TGTGCCAGCAACCCTGCCCCGATTGTGTCCTACGAGCAGTACTTC. Amino acid sequence: CASNPAPIVSYEQYF.